This paragraph reports one T cell receptor beta chain. This clonotype was recorded only once. Its cognate antigen has yet to be identified. Since a much larger clone is just one base distant, this may be a read error. Taken from cysteine to phenylalanine, the CDR3 has 16 residues. The sequence is cut down to CDR3 DNA, 48 bases in frame from base 1. From the germline V gene, CDR1 is SGHRS and CDR2 is YFSETQ. V lost 6 bases and J lost 0 bases; the stretch between them is 18 bases long. This entry is derived from a study of T cells in Graves' hyperthyroidism and ophthalmopathy (dated 2019 in TCRdb). With regard to the full study: Peripheral blood samples were taken at initial diagnosis, before any treatment was given. To identify distinguishing TCR V-J signatures, a discovery cohort of some 99 patients was used, comprising 40 to 45 with Graves' ophthalmopathy and 57 with stable Graves' hyperthyroidism. An independent validation cohort of about 20 hyperthyroidism patients and 17 patients who later progressed to ophthalmopathy tested prospective prediction of ophthalmopathy. The 95 to 100 discovery patients were randomly divided into training and test sets at a 7:3 ratio. In addition, the study compared T-cell repertoires in thyroid tissue and in blood from five or six Graves' hyperthyroidism patients. Once sampling was done, hyperthyroidism patients were given methimazole at a starting dose of 30 mg daily, whereas ophthalmopathy patients were given high-dose intravenous methylprednisolone. The paper describes TCR Vbeta CDR3 sequencing of 140 or so peripheral blood samples, made up of 43 ophthalmopathy patients, roughly 75 hyperthyroidism patients and some 17 progressor patients.

Stable Graves' hyperthyroidism was defined as no progression to ophthalmopathy during 18 months of follow-up. The hyperthyroidism patients were between 18 and 65 years old and newly diagnosed, with a disease duration of less than 2 months. Exclusion was applied to patients with uncontrolled infections, other autoimmune diseases, pregnancy or lactation. Diagnoses relied on clinical symptoms, serum thyroxine and TRAb, thyroid ultrasound and orbital computed tomography. Ficoll-Paque density gradient centrifugation was used to isolate PBMCs from about 10 ml of fresh peripheral blood. Total RNA was extracted using Trizol reagent, and RNA quality was assessed on an Agilent 2100 Bioanalyzer. What the research found in general, with its limitations: Most expanded thyroid clonotypes (frequency above 0.001) were also found in blood, which suggests that blood repertoires may mirror thyroid immune responses. In validation, the model predicted progression to ophthalmopathy with approximately 69% sensitivity and around 72% specificity, a median of 6.5 months before onset. A model built on a 13 V-J signature distinguished ophthalmopathy from stable hyperthyroidism, reaching around 87% sensitivity and 81.08% specificity in cross-validation and 80%/75% in testing. No statistical method was used to fix the sample size in advance, and group allocation was not hidden from the investigators.

The TCR beta CDR3 regions were amplified from RNA transcripts. A first-round RT-PCR of the TCR CDR3 used the HTBI primer set with the Qiagen OneStep RT-PCR kit. A second multiplex PCR round built the libraries, followed by size selection and purification. Paired-end sequencing of the libraries was performed with 100 bp reads on an Illumina HiSeq2000. The original pipeline was this. SOAPnuke was used to process the raw data, throwing out any read that contained adapters or uncalled bases, had a mean Phred below 15, or lacked an exact constant-primer or identifier match. COPE v1.2.5 was used to merge the high-quality paired reads, and each unique nucleotide sequence was defined as a clonotype. MiTCR v1.1 was used to align the clonotypes against IMGT TRBV, TRBD and TRBJ reference segments. Only V-J combinations with frequency above 0.0001, covering approximately 99% of repertoires, were analysed. A TCS score was defined as the ratio of F50 (clonal expansion) to E x V (chaos), with BLOSUM62-based TCRdist applied between CDR3 peptides within each V-J. Welch's t-statistics and random forest reduced 500 to 650 V-J features to around 14, which were used in a naive Bayes classifier (R e1071). Using fastp trimming at Q25 and MiXCR clonotype assembly, TCRdb reanalyzed the public sequencing data and kept in-frame beta chains. Every distinct CDR3 protein forms one entry, paired with its most common genes and DNA. The V and J calls come from TCRdb's annotation, not from the publication. Present in this sample are 450,000 to 650,000 distinct CDR3 sequences, 20% to 25% of which were seen just once. The ten largest make up 26% of the sample.

The receptor's source is a man in his late teens or twenties with Graves' hyperthyroidism. Sequencing used blood. Here the chain combines TRBV5-1 and TRBJ1-1; a weak D assignment points to TRBD1 (6 bases agree). The bases read TGCGCCAGCATCCCAGGGGATGTGGCGGTGAACACTGAAGCTTTCTTT. Its coded protein is CASIPGDVAVNTEAFF.